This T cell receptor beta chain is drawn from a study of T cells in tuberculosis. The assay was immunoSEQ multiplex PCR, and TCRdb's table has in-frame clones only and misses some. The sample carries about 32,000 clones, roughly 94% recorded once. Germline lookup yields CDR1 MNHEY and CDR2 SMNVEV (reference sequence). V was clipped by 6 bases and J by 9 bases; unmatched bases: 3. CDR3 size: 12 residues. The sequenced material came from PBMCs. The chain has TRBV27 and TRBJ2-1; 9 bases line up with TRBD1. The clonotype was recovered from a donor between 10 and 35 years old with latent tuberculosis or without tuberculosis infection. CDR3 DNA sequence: TGTGCCAGCAGCAACAGGGGGCTTGAGCAGTTCTTC. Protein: CASSNRGLEQFF.